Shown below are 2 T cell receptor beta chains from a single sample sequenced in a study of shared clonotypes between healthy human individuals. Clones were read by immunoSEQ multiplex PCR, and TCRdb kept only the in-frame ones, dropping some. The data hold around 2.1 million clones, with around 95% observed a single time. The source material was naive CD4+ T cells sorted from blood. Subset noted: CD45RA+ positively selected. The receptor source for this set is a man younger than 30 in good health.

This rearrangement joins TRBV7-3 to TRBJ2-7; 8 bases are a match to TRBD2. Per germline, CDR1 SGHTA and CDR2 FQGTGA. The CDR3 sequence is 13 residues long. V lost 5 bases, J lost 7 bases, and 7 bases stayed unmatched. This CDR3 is CASSREGSGEQYF. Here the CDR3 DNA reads TGTGCCAGCAGCCGGGAGGGCAGTGGGGAGCAGTACTTC.

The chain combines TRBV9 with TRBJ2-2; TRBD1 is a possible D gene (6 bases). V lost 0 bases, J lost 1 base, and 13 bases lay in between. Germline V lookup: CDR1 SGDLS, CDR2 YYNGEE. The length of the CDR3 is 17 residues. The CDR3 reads CASSVEEGRGNTGELFF. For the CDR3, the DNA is TGTGCCAGCAGCGTAGAAGAGGGCAGGGGGAACACCGGGGAGCTGTTTTTT.